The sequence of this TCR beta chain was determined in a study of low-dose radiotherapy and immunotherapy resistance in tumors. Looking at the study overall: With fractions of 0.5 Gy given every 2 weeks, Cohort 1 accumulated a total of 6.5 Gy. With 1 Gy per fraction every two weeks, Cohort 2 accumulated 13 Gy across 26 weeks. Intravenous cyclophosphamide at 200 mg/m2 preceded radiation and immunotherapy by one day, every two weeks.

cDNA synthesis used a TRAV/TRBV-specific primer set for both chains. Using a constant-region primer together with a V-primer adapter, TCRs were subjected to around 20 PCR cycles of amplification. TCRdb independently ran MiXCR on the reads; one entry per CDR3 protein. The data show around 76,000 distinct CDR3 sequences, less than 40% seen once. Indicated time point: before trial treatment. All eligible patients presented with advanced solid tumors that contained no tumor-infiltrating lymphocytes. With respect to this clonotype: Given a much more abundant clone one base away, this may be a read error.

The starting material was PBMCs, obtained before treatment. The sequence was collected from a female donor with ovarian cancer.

The CDR3 sequence: CAWSPRGQSGETQFF. The CDR3 DNA is TGTGCCTGGAGTCCTAGAGGGCAGTCTGGGGAGACCCAGTTCTTC. V usage is TRBV30 and J usage is TRBJ2-1; a possible D gene is TRBD2 (5 bases). This CDR3 is built from 15 residues. V dropped 2 bases and J dropped 13 bases, with 24 bases sitting between them. Germline V gene sequence: CDR1 GTSNPN, CDR2 SVGIG (reference sequence).